This T cell receptor (beta chain) is drawn from a study of response to subunit inactivated influenza vaccine. Study results and limitations: Authors suggested each seasonal influenza vaccination recruits few new T cells.

A few counts support this clonotype. Its target is not known. Each CDR3 protein gets one entry after TCRdb re-called the RT-PCR reads with MiXCR. The sample comprises approximately 500,000 distinct CDR3 sequences, about an eighth of which are singletons, and under 15% rests with the top ten. This TCR was recovered from a man aged 50-60 years who received an inactivated influenza vaccine. The sample was PBMCs from blood, taken more than 35 days after vaccination.

The CDR3 region has the DNA TGTGCCAGCAGCTCCGGTCGGGACAGGGGACTATACAATGAGCAGTTCTTC. This codes for CASSSGRDRGLYNEQFF. The chain uses TRBV7-9 and TRBJ2-1, with TRBD1 matching 10 bases. In germline, CDR1 is SEHNR, CDR2 FQNEAQ (reference sequence). The trim removed 4 bases at V and 4 bases at J, leaving 10 bases unmatched. This CDR3 contains 17 residues.